The present entry profiles one TCR beta chain with its context. The data derive from a study of blood T cell repertoires in COVID-19. The V end was cut by 4 bases, the J end by 1 base, with 14 bases between. Germline loops: CDR1 KGHDR, CDR2 SFDVKD. The CDR3 spans 16 residues. Clones were sequenced by immunoSEQ multiplex PCR, and TCRdb holds only the in-frame ones, with some missing. The sample consists of roughly 570,000 clones, approximately 91% of them appearing once. The chain employs TRBV24-1 and TRBJ2-3; perhaps TRBD1 as D (6 bases). Sequenced sample: peripheral blood. This receptor was obtained from a woman aged 45-65 years with COVID-19, enrolled during active disease. The DNA for the CDR3 is TGTGCCACCAGTGACCCGGTTGCAGGGGGCACAGATACGCAGTATTTT. It yields the protein CATSDPVAGGTDTQYF.